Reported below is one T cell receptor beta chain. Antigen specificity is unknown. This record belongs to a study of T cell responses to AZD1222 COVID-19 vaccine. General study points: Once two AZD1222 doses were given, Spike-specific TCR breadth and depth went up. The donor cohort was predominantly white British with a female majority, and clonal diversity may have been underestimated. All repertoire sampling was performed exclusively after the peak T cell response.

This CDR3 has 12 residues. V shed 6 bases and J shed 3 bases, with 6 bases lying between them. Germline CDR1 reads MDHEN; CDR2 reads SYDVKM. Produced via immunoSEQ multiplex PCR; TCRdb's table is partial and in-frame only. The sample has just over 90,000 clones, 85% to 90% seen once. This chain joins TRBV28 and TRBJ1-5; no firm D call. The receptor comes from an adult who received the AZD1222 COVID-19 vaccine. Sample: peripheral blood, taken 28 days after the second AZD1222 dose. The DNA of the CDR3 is TGTGCCAGCAGCAAACCCAATCAGCCCCAGCATTTT. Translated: CASSKPNQPQHF.